This T cell receptor beta chain originates from a study of patients and donors after allogeneic stem cell transplantation. TCRdb reanalysed the RT-PCR reads using MiXCR and keeps one entry per CDR3 protein. The table has 15,000 to 20,000 distinct CDR3 sequences, around 5% seen once; the top ten hold roughly 40%. By share, this clonotype ranks as medium-sized (0.01 to 0.1%). The sequenced material came from blood, either unsorted or a sorted T cell fraction (not recorded which). This receptor was obtained from a human donor who was either an allogeneic HSCT recipient or a stem cell or donor lymphocyte infusion donor (not recorded which). It is not recorded whose cells these are; they may come from a transplant donor.

The CDR3 coding sequence is TGTGCCAGCAGTTACGGGGTGACGGCAGATACGCAGTATTTT. It specifies CASSYGVTADTQYF. V usage is TRBV6-2 or TRBV6-3 and J usage is TRBJ2-3; D is unclear. The CDR3 extends over 14 amino acids. The ends were cut back, 2 bases at V and 4 bases at J, with 10 bases in the middle. Germline-derived CDR1 and CDR2 are MNHEY and SVGEGT.